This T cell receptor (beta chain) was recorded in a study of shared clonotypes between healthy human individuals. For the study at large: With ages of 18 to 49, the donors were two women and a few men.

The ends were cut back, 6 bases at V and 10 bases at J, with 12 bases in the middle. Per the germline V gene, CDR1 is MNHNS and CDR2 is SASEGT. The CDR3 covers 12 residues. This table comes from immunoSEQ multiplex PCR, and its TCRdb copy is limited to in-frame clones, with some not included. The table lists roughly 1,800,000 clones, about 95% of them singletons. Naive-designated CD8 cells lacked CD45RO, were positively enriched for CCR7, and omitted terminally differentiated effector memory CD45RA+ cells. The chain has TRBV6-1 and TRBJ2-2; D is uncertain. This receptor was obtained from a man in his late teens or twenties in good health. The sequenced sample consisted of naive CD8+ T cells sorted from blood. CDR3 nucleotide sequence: TGTGCCAGCAGGGAAAGCGTTGAGGAGCTGTTTTTT. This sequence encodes CASRESVEELFF.